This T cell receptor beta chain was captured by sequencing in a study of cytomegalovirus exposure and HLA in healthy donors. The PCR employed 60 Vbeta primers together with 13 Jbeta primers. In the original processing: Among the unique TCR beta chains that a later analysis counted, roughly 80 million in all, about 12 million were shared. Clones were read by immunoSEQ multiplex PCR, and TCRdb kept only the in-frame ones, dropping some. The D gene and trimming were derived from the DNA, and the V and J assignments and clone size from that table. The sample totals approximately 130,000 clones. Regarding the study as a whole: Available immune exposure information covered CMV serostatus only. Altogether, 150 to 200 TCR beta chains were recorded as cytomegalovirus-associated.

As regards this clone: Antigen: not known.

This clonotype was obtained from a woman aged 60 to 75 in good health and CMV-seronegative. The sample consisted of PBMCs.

The CDR3 bases are TGCGCCAGCAGCTTGGTCCCGGGACAGTTCGAGCAGTACTTC. Its protein is CASSLVPGQFEQYF. V usage is TRBV5-1 and J usage is TRBJ2-7; TRBD1 matches 7 bases. In germline, CDR1 is SGHRS, CDR2 YFSETQ. This CDR3 has 14 residues. J was trimmed by 6 bases and V by 0 bases; bases with no gene match: 6.